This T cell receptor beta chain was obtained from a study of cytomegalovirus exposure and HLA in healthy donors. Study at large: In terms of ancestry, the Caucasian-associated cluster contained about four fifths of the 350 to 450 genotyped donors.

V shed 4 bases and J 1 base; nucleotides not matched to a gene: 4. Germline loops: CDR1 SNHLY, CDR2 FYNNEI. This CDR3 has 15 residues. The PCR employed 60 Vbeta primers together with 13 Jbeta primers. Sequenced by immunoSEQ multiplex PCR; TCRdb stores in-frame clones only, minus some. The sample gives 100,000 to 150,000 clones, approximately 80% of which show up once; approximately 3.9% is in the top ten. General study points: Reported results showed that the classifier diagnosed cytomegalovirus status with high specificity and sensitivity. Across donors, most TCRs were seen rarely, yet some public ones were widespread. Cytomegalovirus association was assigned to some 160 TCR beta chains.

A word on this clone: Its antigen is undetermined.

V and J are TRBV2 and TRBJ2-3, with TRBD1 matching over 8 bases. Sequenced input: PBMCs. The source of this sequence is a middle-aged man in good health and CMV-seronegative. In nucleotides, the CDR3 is TGTGCCAGCAGTGCAGGGACAGGACGCACAGATACGCAGTATTTT. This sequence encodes CASSAGTGRTDTQYF.